The clone carrying this T cell receptor beta chain appeared many times. Its antigen is as yet unknown. Libraries of TCR beta came from iRepertoire HTBI primers plus Arm-PCR of CDR3 regions. One entry per CDR3 protein results from TCRdb running MiXCR on the multiplex PCR reads. The repertoire holds roughly 700,000 distinct CDR3 sequences, with about 30% as singletons. This sample was included in a study of regulatory T cells in long-lasting Graves disease. Time point defined: persistent/refractory GD, antithyroid drugs over 5 years with positive TRAb. Generation of the TCR library employed RNA extracted from PBMCs. J lost 4 bases, V lost 4 bases, and 8 bases had no gene match. CDR1 is MDHEN and CDR2 is SYDVKM in the germline V gene. This CDR3 is built from 15 residues. Study-wide results and caveats: Under persistent disease, TRBV28, TRBJ1-2 and TRBJ2-5 were used preferentially.

The chain uses TRBV28 and TRBJ1-2, with 8 bases fitting TRBD1. The TCR was taken from a female donor with Graves disease. The specimen was peripheral blood mononuclear cells (PBMCs), collected when the disease was refractory, from a patient treated with antithyroid drugs. This chain's CDR3 is CASSSDLGTGYGYTF. DNA of the CDR3: TGTGCCAGCAGTTCTGACCTCGGGACAGGCTATGGCTACACCTTC.